Below are 14 T cell receptor beta chains sequenced from a single sample in a study of T cells in Graves' hyperthyroidism and ophthalmopathy. Researchers took RNA transcripts and amplified the TCR beta CDR3 regions from them. A first-round RT-PCR of the TCR CDR3 used the HTBI primer set. TCRdb ran MiXCR on the multiplex PCR reads and lists one entry per CDR3 protein. This table has 450,000 to 600,000 distinct CDR3 sequences, about 14% appearing once. The sample was blood. All receptors derive from a woman between 35 and 50 years old with Graves' hyperthyroidism.

Many counts were recorded for this clonotype. The chain employs TRBV11-2 and TRBJ2-2; 8 nucleotides line up with TRBD1. V was pared by 7 bases and J by 6 bases, with 4 bases of the junction left unmatched. The CDR3 has 13 residues. In germline, CDR1 is SGHAT, CDR2 FQNNGV. The CDR3 region is CASTDRVAGELFF. The CDR3 DNA sequence: TGTGCCAGCACGGACAGGGTTGCCGGGGAGCTGTTTTTT.

The chain is built from TRBV29-1 and TRBJ1-1; 7 bases line up with TRBD1. CDR3 length: 11 residues. Trimming cost V 6 bases and J 7 bases; bases outside gene matches: 5. CDR1 is SQVTM and CDR2 is ANQGSEA in the germline V gene. The CDR3 loop is CSVADRFEAFF. The DNA for the CDR3 is TGCAGCGTGGCGGACAGGTTTGAAGCTTTCTTT.

This clonotype turned up a few times. The V gene is TRBV19, the J gene TRBJ2-7, with 9 bases lining up with TRBD1. CDR1 is LNHDA and CDR2 is SQIVND in the germline V gene (reference sequence). The CDR3 extends over 15 amino acids. With 10 bases clipped from V and 3 bases from J, the junction kept 13 bases outside the gene matches. CDR3 protein: CATQAGGQGGYEQYF. The CDR3 coding sequence is TGTGCCACCCAAGCAGGGGGACAGGGAGGCTACGAGCAGTACTTC.

This clonotype was seen repeatedly, ten times or more. The V and J genes are TRBV6-1 and TRBJ1-5, with D unclear. Germline assignment: CDR1 MNHNS and CDR2 SASEGT. The CDR3 has 13 residues. The V end was cut by 2 bases, the J end by 4 bases, with 6 bases between. Here the CDR3 DNA reads TGTGCCAGCAGTGAAACGAGGAATCAGCCCCAGCATTTT. Translating it yields CASSETRNQPQHF.

V and J are TRBV28 and TRBJ2-3; D is undetermined. Per the germline V gene, CDR1 is MDHEN and CDR2 is SYDVKM. CDR3 length equals 14 residues. The V end lost 4 bases, the J end lost 1 base, and 9 bases lay between the germline ends. The CDR3 region has the DNA TGTGCCAGCAGTTCGGATGTCCGCACAGATACGCAGTATTTT. It is translated as CASSSDVRTDTQYF. Based on the CDR3 plus reference TRBV28 and TRBJ2-3, the full variable domain is DVKVTQSSRYLVKRTGEKVFLECVQDMDHENMFWYRQDPGLGLRLIYFSYDVKMKEKGDIPEGYSVSREKKERFSLILESASTNQTSMYLCASSSDVRTDTQYFGPGTRLTVL.

This clonotype was seen many times. The rearrangement joins TRBV3-1 to TRBJ2-3; TRBD2 matches 9 bases. The length of the CDR3 is 15 residues. J lost 1 base, V lost 5 bases, and 4 bases had no gene match. Germline assignment: CDR1 LGHDT and CDR2 YNNKEL (reference sequence). CDR3 amino acids: CASSKAGGGTDTQYF. The CDR3 nucleotides are TGTGCCAGCAGCAAAGCGGGAGGTGGCACAGATACGCAGTATTTT.

This clonotype was recorded at least ten times. V is TRBV30 and J is TRBJ1-5, with a possible D match to TRBD1 (6 bases). Trimming removed 7 bases at V and 2 bases at J, with 15 bases between. There are 14 residues in the CDR3. Germline assignment: CDR1 GTSNPN and CDR2 SVGIG (reference sequence). CDR3: CAYTPGTRNQPQHF. The CDR3 DNA reads TGTGCCTACACCCCCGGGACACGCAATCAGCCCCAGCATTTT.

In its sample, this clonotype was seen many times. The chain links TRBV6-1 to TRBJ1-1; a possible D gene is TRBD1 (6 bases). CDR3 length equals 14 residues. The germline CDR1 and CDR2 sequences are MNHNS and SASEGT. Deletions cut 5 bases from V and 5 bases from J, with 15 bases between. CDR3 nucleotides: TGTGCCAGCAGTTATTCAGGGGAGATGACTGAAGCTTTCTTT. It is translated as CASSYSGEMTEAFF.

The sample holds many counts of this clonotype. The chain uses TRBV20-1 and TRBJ2-1, with TRBD1 identical over 10 bases. Trimming took 2 bases from V and 0 from J; bases not matched to a gene: 4. The length of the CDR3 is 16 residues. Germline CDR1 DFQATT, CDR2 SNEGSKA (reference sequence). The CDR3 DNA is TGCAGTGCTAGACCTGGACAGGGGGGCTCCTACAATGAGCAGTTCTTC. Translated: CSARPGQGGSYNEQFF.

This clonotype was seen at least ten times. The CDR3, as DNA: TGTGCCAGCAGCTTAGGGGGGGCTAGCGTGTGGCAGTTCTTC. Protein sequence: CASSLGGASVWQFF. The chain carries TRBV7-2 and TRBJ2-1; D possibly matches TRBD1 or TRBD2 (6 bases each). V lost 1 base and J 12 bases, leaving 16 bases between the germline ends. CDR1 is SGHTA, CDR2 FQGNSA, per germline. CDR3 length: 14 residues.

A remark on this clonotype: This is likely a read error, given that the CDR3 carries no conserved phenylalanine or tryptophan at its end. J is TRBJ1-1 and V is TRBV18; TRBD1 agrees at 7 bases. The CDR3 spans 14 residues. Germline V gene lookup returns CDR1 KGHSH and CDR2 LQKENI. The junction had 3 bases not matched to a gene; V was cut back by 4 bases and J by 1 base. The CDR3: CASSRQGSNTEAFL. The CDR3 DNA reads as TGTGCCAGCTCACGACAGGGCTCGAACACTGAAGCTTTCCTT.

This clonotype showed up many times. The chain is built from TRBV27 and TRBJ1-2; D gene unclear. The germline V and J ends were trimmed by 5 bases and 9 bases, with 16 bases remaining between them. CDR3 length equals 13 residues. CDR1 and CDR2 from the germline V gene are MNHEY and SMNVEV (reference sequence). CDR3 amino acids: CASSPTSYGSYTF. CDR3 bases: TGTGCCAGCAGTCCCACCTCTTATGGAAGCTACACCTTC.

This sequence joins TRBV11-2 and TRBJ2-1, with a weak D call TRBD2 (6 bases). The length of the CDR3 is 16 residues. Trimming took 5 bases from V and 5 from J, leaving 19 bases between them. Germline V lookup: CDR1 SGHAT, CDR2 FQNNGV. The CDR3 loop is CASSNRYGSGDNEQFF. CDR3 nucleotides: TGTGCCAGCAGCAATAGATACGGTAGCGGAGACAATGAGCAGTTCTTC.

V is TRBV30 and J is TRBJ1-1; the match to TRBD1 covers 8 bases. The CDR3 has 13 amino acids. The V gene end was trimmed by 5 bases and the J gene end by 0 bases; junction bases not matched to a gene: 2. CDR1 is GTSNPN, CDR2 SVGIG, per germline (reference sequence). The CDR3 DNA sequence: TGTGCCTGGCGGACAGGGCTGAACACTGAAGCTTTCTTT. It is translated as CAWRTGLNTEAFF.